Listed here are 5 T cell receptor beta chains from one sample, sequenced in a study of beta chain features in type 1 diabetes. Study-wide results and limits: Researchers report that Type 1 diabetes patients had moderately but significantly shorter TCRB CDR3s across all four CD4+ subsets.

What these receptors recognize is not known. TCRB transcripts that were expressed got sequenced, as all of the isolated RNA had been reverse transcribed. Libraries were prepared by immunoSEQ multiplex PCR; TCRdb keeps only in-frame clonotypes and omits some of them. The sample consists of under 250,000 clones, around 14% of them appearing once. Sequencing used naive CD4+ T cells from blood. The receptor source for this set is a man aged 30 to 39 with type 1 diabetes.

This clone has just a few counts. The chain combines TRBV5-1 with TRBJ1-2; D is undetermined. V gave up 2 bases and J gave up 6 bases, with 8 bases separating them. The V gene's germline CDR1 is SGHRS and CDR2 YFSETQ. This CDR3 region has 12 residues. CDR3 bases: TGCGCCAGCAGCTTCGACGGGGATGGCTACACCTTC. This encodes CASSFDGDGYTF.

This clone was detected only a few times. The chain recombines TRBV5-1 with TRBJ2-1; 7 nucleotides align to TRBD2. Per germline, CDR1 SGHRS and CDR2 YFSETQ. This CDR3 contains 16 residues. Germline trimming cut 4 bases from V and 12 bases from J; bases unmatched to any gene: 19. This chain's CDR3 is CASSPGEGLLLSRQFF. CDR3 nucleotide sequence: TGCGCCAGCAGCCCCGGGGAGGGTTTGTTGCTTTCGCGGCAGTTCTTC.

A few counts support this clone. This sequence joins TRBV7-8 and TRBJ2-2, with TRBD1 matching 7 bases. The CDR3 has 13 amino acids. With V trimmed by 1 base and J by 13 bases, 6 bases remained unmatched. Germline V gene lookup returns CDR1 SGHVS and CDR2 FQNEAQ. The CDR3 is CASSLESGQRLFF. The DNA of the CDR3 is TGTGCCAGCAGCTTAGAATCGGGACAGAGGCTGTTTTTT.

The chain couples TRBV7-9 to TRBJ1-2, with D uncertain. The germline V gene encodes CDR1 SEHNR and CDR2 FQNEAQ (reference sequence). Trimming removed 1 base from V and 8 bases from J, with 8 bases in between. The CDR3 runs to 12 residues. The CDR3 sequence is CASSLEAVGYTF. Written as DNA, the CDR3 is TGTGCCAGCAGCTTAGAGGCGGTCGGCTACACCTTC.

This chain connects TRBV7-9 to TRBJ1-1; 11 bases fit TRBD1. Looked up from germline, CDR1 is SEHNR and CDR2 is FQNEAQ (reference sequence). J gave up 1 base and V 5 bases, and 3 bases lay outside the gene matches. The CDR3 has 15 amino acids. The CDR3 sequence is CASSHGQGANTEAFF. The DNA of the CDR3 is TGTGCCAGCAGCCACGGACAGGGGGCGAACACTGAAGCTTTCTTT.